The T cell receptor (beta chain) under discussion was sequenced for a study of control samples from healthy donors and cancer patients. Germline CDR1 and CDR2: MNHEY and SVGAGI. V was pared by 7 bases and J by 8 bases, with 17 bases between. The CDR3 has 13 residues. The assay was immunoSEQ multiplex PCR, and TCRdb's table has in-frame clones only and misses some. Of 150,000 to 200,000 clones in the sample, 90% to 95% were seen once. What was sequenced was blood. V and J are TRBV6-5 and TRBJ1-2, with D perhaps TRBD1 (5 bases). The receptor comes from a woman in her late teens or twenties in good health. The CDR3 DNA follows: TGTGCCAGCACCCGGGACGCCGGAGGAGGCTACACCTTC. It codes for CASTRDAGGGYTF.